The sequence of this T cell receptor beta chain was determined in a study of cytomegalovirus exposure and HLA in healthy donors. Study-level findings and limits: A later analysis associated 15,000 or so TCR beta sequences with HLA alleles at a 0.05 false discovery rate. Indistinguishable V segments, including TRBV6-2 and TRBV6-3, were excluded. Being productive about 87% or about 30% of the time was typical of most TCR beta V segments in an earlier analysis.

About this clone: Its antigen is not known.

Germline CDR1 SGHVS, CDR2 FQNEAQ. This CDR3 is built from 15 residues. The V end was cut by 4 bases, the J end by 5 bases, with 14 bases between. Use of 60 Vbeta and 13 Jbeta primers characterized the PCR. The data were produced by immunoSEQ multiplex PCR, yet TCRdb's version contains in-frame clones alone and is incomplete. The sample lists 180,000 or so clones, 75% to 90% seen once, with roughly 0.33% in the top ten. Sequences were obtained from PBMCs. The chain combines TRBV7-8 with TRBJ2-2; possible D gene TRBD2, 5 bases. The TCR was taken from a woman aged 25 to 39 in good health and CMV-seronegative. Here the CDR3 DNA reads TGTGCCAGCAGCTCTAGCCCCGGTCGGACCGGGGAGCTGTTTTTT. It yields the protein CASSSSPGRTGELFF.